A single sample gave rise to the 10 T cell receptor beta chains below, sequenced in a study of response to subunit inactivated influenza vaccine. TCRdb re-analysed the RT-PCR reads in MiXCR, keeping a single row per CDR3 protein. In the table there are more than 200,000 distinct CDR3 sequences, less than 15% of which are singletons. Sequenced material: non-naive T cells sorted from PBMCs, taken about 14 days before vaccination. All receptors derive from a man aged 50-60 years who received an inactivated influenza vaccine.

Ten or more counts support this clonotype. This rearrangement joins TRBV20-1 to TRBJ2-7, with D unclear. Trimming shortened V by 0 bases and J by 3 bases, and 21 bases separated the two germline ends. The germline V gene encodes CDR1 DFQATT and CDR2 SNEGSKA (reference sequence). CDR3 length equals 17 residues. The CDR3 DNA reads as TGCAGTGCTAGAGATCCTTTCCAGGTGGACGTCGGCTACGAGCAGTACTTC. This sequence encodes CSARDPFQVDVGYEQYF.

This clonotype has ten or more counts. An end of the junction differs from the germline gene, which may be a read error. CDR3 loop: CASSIAGGLRNEQFF. The CDR3 DNA follows: TGTGCCAGCAGTATAGCGGGGGGGTTAAGAAATGAGCAGTTCTTC. The genes are TRBV12-3 or TRBV12-4 and TRBJ2-1; 11 bases align to TRBD2. This CDR3 contains 15 residues.

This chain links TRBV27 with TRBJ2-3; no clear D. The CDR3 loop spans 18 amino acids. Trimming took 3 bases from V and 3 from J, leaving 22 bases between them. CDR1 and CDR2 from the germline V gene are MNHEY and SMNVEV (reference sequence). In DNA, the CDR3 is TGTGCCAGCAGTTTTATATTCGCAGCTAAACATATAACAGATACGCAGTATTTT. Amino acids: CASSFIFAAKHITDTQYF.

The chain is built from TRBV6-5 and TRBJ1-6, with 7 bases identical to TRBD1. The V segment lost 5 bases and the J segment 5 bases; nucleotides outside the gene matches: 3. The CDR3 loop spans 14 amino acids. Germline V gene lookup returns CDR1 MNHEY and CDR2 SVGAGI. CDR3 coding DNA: TGTGCCAGCAGTCACGGACAGGATAATTCACCCCTCCACTTT. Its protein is CASSHGQDNSPLHF.

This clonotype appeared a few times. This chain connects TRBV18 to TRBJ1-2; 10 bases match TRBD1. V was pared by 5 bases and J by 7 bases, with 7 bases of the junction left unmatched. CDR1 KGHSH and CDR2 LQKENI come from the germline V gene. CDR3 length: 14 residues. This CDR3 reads CASSSAGQGSGYTF. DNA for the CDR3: TGTGCCAGCTCATCGGCGGGACAGGGGTCTGGCTACACCTTC.

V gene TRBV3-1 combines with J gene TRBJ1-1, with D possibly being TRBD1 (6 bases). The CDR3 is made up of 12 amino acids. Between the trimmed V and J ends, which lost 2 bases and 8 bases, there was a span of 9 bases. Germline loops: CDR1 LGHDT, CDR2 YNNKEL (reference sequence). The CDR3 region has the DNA TGTGCCAGCAGCCAAACCGGGACAGAAGCTTTCTTT. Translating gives CASSQTGTEAFF.

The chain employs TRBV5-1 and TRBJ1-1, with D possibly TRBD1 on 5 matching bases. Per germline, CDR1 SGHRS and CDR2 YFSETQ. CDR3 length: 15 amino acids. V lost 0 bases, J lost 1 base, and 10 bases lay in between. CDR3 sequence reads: CASSLVGTGNTEAFF. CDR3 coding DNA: TGCGCCAGCAGCTTGGTAGGGACTGGGAACACTGAAGCTTTCTTT.

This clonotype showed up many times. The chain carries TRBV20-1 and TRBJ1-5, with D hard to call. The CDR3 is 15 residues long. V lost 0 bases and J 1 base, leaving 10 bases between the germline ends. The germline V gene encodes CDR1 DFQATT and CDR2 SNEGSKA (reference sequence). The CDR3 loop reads CSARDFSHSNQPQHF. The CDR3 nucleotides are TGCAGTGCTAGAGATTTTAGCCACAGCAATCAGCCCCAGCATTTT.

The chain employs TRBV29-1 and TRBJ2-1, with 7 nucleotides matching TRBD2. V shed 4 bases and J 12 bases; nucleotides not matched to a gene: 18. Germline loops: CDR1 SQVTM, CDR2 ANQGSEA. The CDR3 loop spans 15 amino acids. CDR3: CSVGPPRTSEVWQFF. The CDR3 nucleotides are TGCAGCGTTGGGCCCCCCCGGACTAGTGAGGTATGGCAGTTCTTC.

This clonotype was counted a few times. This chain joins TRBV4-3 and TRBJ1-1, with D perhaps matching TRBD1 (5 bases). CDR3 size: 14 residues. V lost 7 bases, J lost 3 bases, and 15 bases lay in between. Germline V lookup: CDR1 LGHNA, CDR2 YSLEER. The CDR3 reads CASTSQGWDTEAFF. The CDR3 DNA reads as TGCGCCAGCACCTCGCAGGGTTGGGACACTGAAGCTTTCTTT.